These 9 T cell receptor beta chains were all obtained from the same sample, sequenced in a study of T cells after somatic rescue of genetic block. Libraries were prepared by immunoSEQ multiplex PCR; TCRdb keeps only in-frame clonotypes and omits some of them. The sample shows 70,000 or so clones, 85% to 95% of them seen only once. The specimen sequenced was peripheral blood mononuclear cells (PBMCs). The receptors stem from a man between 35 and 55 years old.

V gene TRBV7-6 combines with J gene TRBJ1-5; 11 positions agree with TRBD1. CDR1 and CDR2 (germline): SGHVS, FNYEAQ. The V gene end was trimmed by 3 bases and the J gene end by 6 bases; junction bases not matched to a gene: 7. This CDR3 contains 16 residues. This chain's CDR3 is CASSLAAGTGGQPQHF. CDR3 DNA: TGTGCCAGCAGCTTGGCGGCCGGGACAGGGGGTCAGCCCCAGCATTTT.

This chain uses TRBV27 with TRBJ1-4, with D unclear. V lost 0 bases and J 8 bases, leaving 16 bases between the germline ends. The CDR3 sequence is 16 residues long. Germline assignment: CDR1 MNHEY and CDR2 SMNVEV (reference sequence). CDR3 sequence (DNA): TGTGCCAGCAGTTTATCAAGAGGGAGGTCTAGGGAAAAACTGTTTTTT. It translates to CASSLSRGRSREKLFF.

The sample holds one count of this clone. The chain uses TRBV2 and TRBJ2-5; 11 nucleotides match TRBD2. The V gene's germline CDR1 is SNHLY and CDR2 FYNNEI. Trimming at V came to 7 bases and at J to 5 bases, leaving 18 bases not matched to a gene. CDR3 length: 18 amino acids. CDR3 region: CASNPTLAGVPWLETQYF. DNA of the CDR3: TGTGCCAGCAATCCCACACTAGCGGGAGTACCCTGGCTTGAGACCCAGTACTTC.

The chain uses TRBV5-4 and TRBJ1-2; D ambiguous. The germline CDR1 and CDR2 sequences are SGHNT and YYREEE (reference sequence). Trimming left V 0 bases short and J 4 bases short, with 7 bases between. This CDR3 contains 13 residues. Here the CDR3 reads CASSLETFYGYTF. The CDR3, as DNA: TGTGCCAGCAGCTTGGAGACATTCTATGGCTACACCTTC.

V and J are TRBV6-5 and TRBJ2-7; 10 nucleotides line up with TRBD2. CDR1 is MNHEY and CDR2 is SVGAGI in the germline V gene. This CDR3 comprises 16 residues. V trimming: 0 bases; J trimming: 2 bases; junction bases outside the gene matches: 4. DNA for the CDR3: TGTGCCAGCAGTTACTCGAGACTAGCGGGTACCTACGAGCAGTACTTC. Translation gives CASSYSRLAGTYEQYF.

V usage is TRBV9 and J usage is TRBJ2-7, with 7 positions matching TRBD1. The trim removed 3 bases at V and 6 bases at J, leaving 9 bases unmatched. Germline V gene lookup returns CDR1 SGDLS and CDR2 YYNGEE. The CDR3 is made up of 14 amino acids. The DNA for the CDR3 is TGTGCCAGCAGCGCCCATTATACAGGGGTCGAGCAGTACTTC. This codes for CASSAHYTGVEQYF.

The chain uses TRBV6-1 and TRBJ1-3, with D hard to call. V was cut by 4 bases and J by 1 base, with 11 bases left in between. CDR3 size: 15 residues. CDR1 and CDR2 (germline): MNHNS, SASEGT. This chain's CDR3 is CASSGKVVSGNTIYF. CDR3 sequence (DNA): TGTGCCAGCAGTGGGAAGGTAGTTTCTGGAAACACCATATATTTT.

The J gene is TRBJ2-1, the V gene TRBV9; possible D gene TRBD2, 6 bases. There are 16 residues in the CDR3. CDR1 and CDR2 from the germline V gene are SGDLS and YYNGEE. V lost 0 bases to trimming and J lost 8 bases, with 18 bases between them. The CDR3 DNA reads as TGTGCCAGCAGCGTAGCGGATGGGGGAGGCATGGATGAGCAGTTCTTC. It translates to CASSVADGGGMDEQFF. The whole variable domain, remainder taken from reference TRBV9 and TRBJ2-1, is DSGVTQTPKHLITATGQRVTLRCSPRSGDLSVYWYQQSLDQGLQFLIQYYNGEERAKGNILERFSAQQFPDLHSELNLSSLELGDSALYFCASSVADGGGMDEQFFGPGTRLTVL.

The rearrangement uses TRBV10-3 and TRBJ2-2, with 13 bases fitting TRBD2. This CDR3 is 15 amino acids long. The trim removed 8 bases at V and 6 bases at J, leaving 6 bases unmatched. Germline V gives CDR1 ENHRY, CDR2 SYGVKD. CDR3 in amino acids: CAIADGTSGAGELFF. For the CDR3, the DNA is TGTGCCATCGCGGATGGGACTAGCGGGGCCGGGGAGCTGTTTTTT.